This record covers a single TCR beta chain. This sample was included in a study of regulatory T cells in long-lasting Graves disease. Building the TCR beta libraries relied on iRepertoire HTBI primers, and CDR3 regions underwent Arm-PCR. Each CDR3 protein is one row after TCRdb ran MiXCR on the multiplex PCR reads. Here the sample spans a few hundred thousand distinct CDR3 sequences, around an eighth being singletons. The CDR3 is 16 amino acids. V was pared by 8 bases and J by 3 bases, with 15 bases of the junction left unmatched. The germline V gene has CDR1 SNHLY and CDR2 FYNNEI. The time point here: newly diagnosed GD, antithyroid drugs for less than 3 months. RNA extracted from PBMCs served as the sequencing template. These data are also associated with another study on T cells in Graves' hyperthyroidism and ophthalmopathy.

The chain recombines TRBV2 with TRBJ2-7; 8 nucleotides align to TRBD1. This clonotype was obtained from a man aged 25-40 years with Graves disease. Specimen: peripheral blood mononuclear cells (PBMCs), collected at new diagnosis, from a patient treated with antithyroid drugs. DNA of the CDR3: TGTGCCAGCTCAGGGGGCCGGGACGATGGGGACTACGAGCAGTACTTC. Its translation: CASSGGRDDGDYEQYF.